This T cell receptor (beta chain) appears in the sequencing data of a study of blood T cell repertoires in COVID-19. As processed by the authors: Amplification with reference gene primers provided the estimates of nucleated cell counts. TCRdb's table, derived via immunoSEQ multiplex PCR, lists solely in-frame clones and lacks some. The V and J calls and the clone size are those of that table, but D and trimming were determined from the DNA. The data contain 100,000 to 150,000 clones, less than 85% of them singletons. The CDR3 has 14 residues. Germline values: CDR1 MNHEY, CDR2 SVGAGI. V was clipped by 4 bases and J by 7 bases, with 11 bases between them.

Sequenced: peripheral blood. The TCR sequence derives from an elderly woman with acute or convalescent COVID-19. The chain is built from TRBV6-5 and TRBJ1-6; tentatively, D is TRBD1 (6 bases). CDR3: CASSWTVRNSPLHF. Here the CDR3 DNA reads TGTGCCAGCAGTTGGACAGTCCGAAATTCACCCCTCCACTTT.